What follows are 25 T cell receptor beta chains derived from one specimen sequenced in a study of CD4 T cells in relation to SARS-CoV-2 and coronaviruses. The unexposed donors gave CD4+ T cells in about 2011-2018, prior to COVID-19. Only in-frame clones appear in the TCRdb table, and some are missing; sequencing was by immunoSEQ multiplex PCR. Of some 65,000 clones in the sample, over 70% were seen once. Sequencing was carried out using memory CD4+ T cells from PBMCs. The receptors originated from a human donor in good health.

CDR3 in amino acids: CASRQGTGDGYTF. CDR3 nucleotides: TGTGCCAGCAGACAAGGGACAGGGGATGGCTACACCTTC. The V gene is TRBV7-2, the J gene TRBJ1-2, with 10 positions matching TRBD1. Germline trimming cut 6 bases from V and 6 bases from J; bases unmatched to any gene: 4. Germline V CDR1 and CDR2: SGHTA, FQGNSA. This CDR3 comprises 13 residues. Looking up the rest from reference TRBV7-2 and TRBJ1-2 gives the full variable domain: GAGVSQSPSNKVTEKGKDVELRCDPISGHTALYWYRQSLGQGLEFLIYFQGNSAPDKSGLPSDRFSAERTGGSVSTLTIQRTQQEDSAVYLCASRQGTGDGYTFGSGTRLTVV.

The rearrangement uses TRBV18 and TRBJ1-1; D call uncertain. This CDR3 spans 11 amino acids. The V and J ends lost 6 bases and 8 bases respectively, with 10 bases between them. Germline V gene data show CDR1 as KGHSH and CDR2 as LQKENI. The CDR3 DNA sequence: TGTGCCAGCTCCCTACAGCGAGAAGCTTTCTTT. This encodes CASSLQREAFF.

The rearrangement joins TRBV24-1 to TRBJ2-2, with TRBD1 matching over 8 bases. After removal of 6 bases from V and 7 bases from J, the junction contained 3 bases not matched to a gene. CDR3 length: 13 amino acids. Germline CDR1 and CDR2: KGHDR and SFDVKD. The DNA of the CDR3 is TGTGCCACCAGTTACAGGGGGAGCGGGGAGCTGTTTTTT. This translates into CATSYRGSGELFF.

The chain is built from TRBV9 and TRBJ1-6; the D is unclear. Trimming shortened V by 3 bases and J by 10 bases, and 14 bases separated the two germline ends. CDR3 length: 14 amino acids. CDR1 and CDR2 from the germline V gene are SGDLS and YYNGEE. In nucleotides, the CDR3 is TGTGCCAGCAGCGCCCGACCCGTCAGGTCACCCCTCCACTTT. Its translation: CASSARPVRSPLHF. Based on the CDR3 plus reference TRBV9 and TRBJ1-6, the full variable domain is DSGVTQTPKHLITATGQRVTLRCSPRSGDLSVYWYQQSLDQGLQFLIQYYNGEERAKGNILERFSAQQFPDLHSELNLSSLELGDSALYFCASSARPVRSPLHFGNGTRLTVT.

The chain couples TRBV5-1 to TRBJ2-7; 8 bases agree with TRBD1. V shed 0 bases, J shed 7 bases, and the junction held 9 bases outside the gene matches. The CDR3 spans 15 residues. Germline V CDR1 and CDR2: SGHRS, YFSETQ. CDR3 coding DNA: TGCGCCAGCAGCTTGGGCCCTCAGGGGGCGAGGGAGCAGTACTTC. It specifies CASSLGPQGAREQYF. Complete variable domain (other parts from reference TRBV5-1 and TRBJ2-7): KAGVTQTPRYLIKTRGQQVTLSCSPISGHRSVSWYQQTPGQGLQFLFEYFSETQRNKGNFPGRFSGRQFSNSRSEMNVSTLELGDSALYLCASSLGPQGAREQYFGPGTRLTVT.

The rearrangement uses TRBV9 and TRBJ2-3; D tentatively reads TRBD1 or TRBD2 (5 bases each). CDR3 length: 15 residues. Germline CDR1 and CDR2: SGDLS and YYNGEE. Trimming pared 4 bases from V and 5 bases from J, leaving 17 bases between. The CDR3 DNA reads TGTGCCAGCAGCTCAGAGGGGCCCGAGGTAGATACGCAGTATTTT. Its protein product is CASSSEGPEVDTQYF.

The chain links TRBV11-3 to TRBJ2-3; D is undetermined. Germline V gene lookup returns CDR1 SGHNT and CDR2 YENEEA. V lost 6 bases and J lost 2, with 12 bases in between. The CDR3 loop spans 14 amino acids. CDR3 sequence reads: CASSSRQNTDTQYF. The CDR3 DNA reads TGTGCCAGCAGTTCCAGACAAAACACAGATACGCAGTATTTT. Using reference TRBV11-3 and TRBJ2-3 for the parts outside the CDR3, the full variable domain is EAGVVQSPRYKIIEKKQPVAFWCNPISGHNTLYWYLQNLGQGPELLIRYENEEAVDDSQLPKDRFSAERLKGVDSTLKIQPAELGDSAVYLCASSSRQNTDTQYFGPGTRLTVL.

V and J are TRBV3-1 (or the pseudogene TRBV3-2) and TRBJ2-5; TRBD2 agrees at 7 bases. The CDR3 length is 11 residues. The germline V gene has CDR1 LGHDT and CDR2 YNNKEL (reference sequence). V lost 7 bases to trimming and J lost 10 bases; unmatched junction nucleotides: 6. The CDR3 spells CASTSRGDQYF. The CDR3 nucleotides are TGTGCCAGCACCTCTCGGGGGGACCAGTACTTC.

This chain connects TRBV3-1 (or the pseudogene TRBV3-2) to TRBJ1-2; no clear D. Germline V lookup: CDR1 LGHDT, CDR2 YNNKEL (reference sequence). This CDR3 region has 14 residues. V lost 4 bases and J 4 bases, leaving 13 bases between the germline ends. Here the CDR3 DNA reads TGTGCCAGCAGCCCCCTCTGGCAGGCCTATGGCTACACCTTC. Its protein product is CASSPLWQAYGYTF.

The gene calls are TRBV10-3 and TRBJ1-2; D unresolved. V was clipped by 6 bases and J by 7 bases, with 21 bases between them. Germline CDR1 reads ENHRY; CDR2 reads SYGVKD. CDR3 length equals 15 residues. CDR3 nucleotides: TGTGCCATCAGCGCTAACACACCCTATCTGAGTGGCTACACCTTC. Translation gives CAISANTPYLSGYTF.

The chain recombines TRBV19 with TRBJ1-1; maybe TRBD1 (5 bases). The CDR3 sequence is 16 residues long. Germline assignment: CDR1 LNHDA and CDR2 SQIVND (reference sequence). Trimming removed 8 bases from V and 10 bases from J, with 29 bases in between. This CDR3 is CASPFVGVAGGVGAFF. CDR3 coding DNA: TGTGCCAGTCCGTTTGTAGGGGTGGCCGGAGGAGTGGGAGCTTTCTTT.

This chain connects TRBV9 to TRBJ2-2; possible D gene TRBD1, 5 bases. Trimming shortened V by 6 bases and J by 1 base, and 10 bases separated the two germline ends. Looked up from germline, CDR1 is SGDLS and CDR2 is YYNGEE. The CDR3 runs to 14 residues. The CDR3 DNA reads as TGTGCCAGCAACGTTCAGGGGAACACCGGGGAGCTGTTTTTT. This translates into CASNVQGNTGELFF. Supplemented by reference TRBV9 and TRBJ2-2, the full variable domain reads DSGVTQTPKHLITATGQRVTLRCSPRSGDLSVYWYQQSLDQGLQFLIQYYNGEERAKGNILERFSAQQFPDLHSELNLSSLELGDSALYFCASNVQGNTGELFFGEGSRLTVL.

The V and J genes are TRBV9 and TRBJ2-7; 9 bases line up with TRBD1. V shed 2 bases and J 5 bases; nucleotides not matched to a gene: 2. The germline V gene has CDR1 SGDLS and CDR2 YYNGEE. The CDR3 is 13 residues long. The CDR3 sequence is CASSVGQGNEQYF. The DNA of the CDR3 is TGTGCCAGCAGCGTGGGACAGGGCAACGAGCAGTACTTC. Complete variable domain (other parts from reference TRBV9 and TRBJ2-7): DSGVTQTPKHLITATGQRVTLRCSPRSGDLSVYWYQQSLDQGLQFLIQYYNGEERAKGNILERFSAQQFPDLHSELNLSSLELGDSALYFCASSVGQGNEQYFGPGTRLTVT.

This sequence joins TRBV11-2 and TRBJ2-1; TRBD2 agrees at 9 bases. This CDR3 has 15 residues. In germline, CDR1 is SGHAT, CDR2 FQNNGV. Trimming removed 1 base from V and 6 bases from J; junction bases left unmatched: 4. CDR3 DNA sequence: TGTGCCAGCAGCTTAGGGCTAGCGGGGACCAATGAGCAGTTCTTC. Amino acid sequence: CASSLGLAGTNEQFF.

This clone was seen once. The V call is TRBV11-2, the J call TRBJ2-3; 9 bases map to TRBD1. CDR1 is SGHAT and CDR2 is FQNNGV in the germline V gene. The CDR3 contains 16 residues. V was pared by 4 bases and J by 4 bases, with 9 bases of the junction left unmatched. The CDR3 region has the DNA TGTGCCAGCAGCTCATTACCGGGACAGGGATCAGATACGCAGTATTTT. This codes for CASSSLPGQGSDTQYF.

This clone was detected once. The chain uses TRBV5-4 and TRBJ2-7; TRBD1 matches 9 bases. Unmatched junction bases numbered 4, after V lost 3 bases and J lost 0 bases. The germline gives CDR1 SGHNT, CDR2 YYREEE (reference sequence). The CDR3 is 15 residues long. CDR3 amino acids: CASSSPGQGSYEQYF. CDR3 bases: TGTGCCAGCAGCTCCCCGGGACAGGGCTCCTACGAGCAGTACTTC.

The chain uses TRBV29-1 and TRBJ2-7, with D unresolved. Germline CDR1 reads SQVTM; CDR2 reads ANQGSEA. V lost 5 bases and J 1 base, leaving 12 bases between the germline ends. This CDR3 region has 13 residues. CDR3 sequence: CSVSPGRSYEQYF. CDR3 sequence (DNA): TGCAGCGTTAGTCCCGGCAGATCCTACGAGCAGTACTTC.

For the CDR3, the DNA is TGTGCCAGTAGTATAGCGGGGGTGAAAGATACGCAGTATTTT. It is translated as CASSIAGVKDTQYF. The rearrangement links TRBV19 to TRBJ2-3, with a possible D match to TRBD2 (6 bases). This CDR3 is 14 amino acids long. Germline CDR1 and CDR2: LNHDA and SQIVND (reference sequence). V dropped 1 base and J dropped 5 bases, with 10 bases sitting between them.

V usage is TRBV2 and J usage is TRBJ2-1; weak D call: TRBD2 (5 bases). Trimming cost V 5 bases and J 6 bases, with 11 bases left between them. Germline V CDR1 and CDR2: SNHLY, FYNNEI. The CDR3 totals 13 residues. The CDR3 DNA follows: TGTGCCAGCAGTCTCGAGGCGGGCAATGAGCAGTTCTTC. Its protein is CASSLEAGNEQFF.

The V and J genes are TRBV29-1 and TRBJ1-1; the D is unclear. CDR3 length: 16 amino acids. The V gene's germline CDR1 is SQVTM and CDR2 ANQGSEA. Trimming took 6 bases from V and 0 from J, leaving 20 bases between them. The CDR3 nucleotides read TGCAGCGTCGCCCAGTGGAGTATCGTCATGAACACTGAAGCTTTCTTT. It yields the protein CSVAQWSIVMNTEAFF.

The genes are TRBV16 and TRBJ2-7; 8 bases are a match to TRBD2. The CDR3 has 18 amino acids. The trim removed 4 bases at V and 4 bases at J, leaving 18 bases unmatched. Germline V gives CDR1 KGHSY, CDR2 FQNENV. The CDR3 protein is CASSPFSTTSGAKYEQYF. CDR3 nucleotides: TGTGCCAGCAGCCCTTTCTCCACTACTAGCGGAGCTAAGTACGAGCAGTACTTC.

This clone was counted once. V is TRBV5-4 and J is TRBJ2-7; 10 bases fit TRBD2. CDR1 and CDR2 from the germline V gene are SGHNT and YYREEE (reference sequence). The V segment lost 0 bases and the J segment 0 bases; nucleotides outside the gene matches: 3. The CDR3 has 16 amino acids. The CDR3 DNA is TGTGCCAGCAGCTTGGGGGCTAGCGGGGGCTCCTACGAGCAGTACTTC. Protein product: CASSLGASGGSYEQYF.

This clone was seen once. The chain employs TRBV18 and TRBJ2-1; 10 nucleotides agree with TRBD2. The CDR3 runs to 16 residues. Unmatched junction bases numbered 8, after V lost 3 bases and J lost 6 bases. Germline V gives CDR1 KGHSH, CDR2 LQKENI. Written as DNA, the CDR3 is TGTGCCAGCTCACCGCCTGGTGGGACTAGCGTCAATGAGCAGTTCTTC. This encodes CASSPPGGTSVNEQFF.

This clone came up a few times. The CDR3 DNA reads as TGTGCCAGTACCGACAATGCAGGGGGCAATCAGCCCCAGCATTTT. Amino acid sequence: CASTDNAGGNQPQHF. The V and J genes are TRBV19 and TRBJ1-5; the D gene is possibly TRBD1 (6 bases). The CDR3 is 15 amino acids. CDR1 is LNHDA and CDR2 is SQIVND in the germline V gene (reference sequence). V lost 7 bases and J lost 2, with 15 bases in between.

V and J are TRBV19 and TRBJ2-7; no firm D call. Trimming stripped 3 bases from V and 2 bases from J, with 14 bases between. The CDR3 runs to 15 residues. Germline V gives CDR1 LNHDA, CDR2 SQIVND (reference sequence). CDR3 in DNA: TGTGCCAGTAGTATTACCAGCCGAAGAGCCTACGAGCAGTACTTC. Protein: CASSITSRRAYEQYF.